This T cell receptor (beta chain) was observed in a study of T cell changes during pregnancy in multiple sclerosis. Looked up from germline, CDR1 is SGDLS and CDR2 is YYNGEE. Trimming removed 4 bases from V and 0 bases from J; junction bases left unmatched: 10. This CDR3 comprises 17 residues. Some clones are missing from TCRdb's copy, which holds only in-frame ones; the method was immunoSEQ multiplex PCR. Of around 50,000 clones listed, about nine tenths are singletons. The V and J genes are TRBV9 and TRBJ1-3; TRBD1 matches 7 bases. Here the sequenced sample was peripheral blood, taken after pregnancy. The clonotype originates from a female donor in good health, enrolled as a control in a pregnancy study. The CDR3 loop reads CASSLTGTANSGNTIYF. In nucleotides, the CDR3 is TGTGCCAGCAGCCTGACCGGGACAGCGAACTCTGGAAACACCATATATTTT.